The rows below give T cell receptor beta chains drawn from one sample of a study of OX40 agonist ivuxolimab in advanced cancers. Libraries were prepared by immunoSEQ multiplex PCR; TCRdb keeps only in-frame clonotypes and omits some of them. The sample holds under 25,000 clones, approximately 80% seen once. Sample: CD4+ or CD8+ T cells sorted from blood, taken in a trial of the OX40 agonist ivuxolimab. The receptors derive from an adult with an advanced solid tumor such as melanoma, head and neck, liver or kidney cancer. CDR3s include the opening cysteine and the closing phenylalanine or tryptophan. Each record gives: CDR3 length, V gene, J gene, clone size, D gene, CDR3 DNA, CDR3 protein. A D gene is named only where the DNA matches it firmly. Clone size is not always given. Where it is, it says once, few, many or a class for expanded clones.

>18|TRBV2|TRBJ1-5|.|.
TGTGCCAGCAGTTTGGGGGACTCTACAGCAGTCCTCAATCAGCCCCAGCATTTT
CASSLGDSTAVLNQPQHF
>13|TRBV10-2|TRBJ1-5|.|.
TGCGCCAGCGGCTCGGGGTTCAATCAGCCCCAGCATTTT
CASGSGFNQPQHF
>16|TRBV4-2|TRBJ2-7|.|TRBD2
TGTGCCAGCAGCCTCCGCCTAGCGGAGCGCTCCTACGAGCAGTACTTC
CASSLRLAERSYEQYF
>12|TRBV28|TRBJ2-1|.|.
TGTGCCAGCTGTCCGGTCTACAATGAGCAGTTCTTC
CASCPVYNEQFF
>15|TRBV4-1|TRBJ2-7|once|.
TGCGCCAGCAGCCAAGAAGAGCTAGCCTTTATCGAGCAGTACTTC
CASSQEELAFIEQYF
>11|TRBV27|TRBJ2-1|.|.
TGTGCCAGCAGTGCAGGGCGGGAGCAGTTCTTC
CASSAGREQFF
>16|TRBV4-2|TRBJ2-7|.|TRBD1
TGTGCCAGCAGCCAGAGCCGGACAGGACCCACCTACGAGCAGTACTTC
CASSQSRTGPTYEQYF
>12|TRBV10-1|TRBJ2-2|.|.
TGCGCCAGCAGCATAAACACCGGGGAGCTGTTTTTT
CASSINTGELFF